Included here is one T cell receptor beta chain sequence, with context. Antigen: not known. It was with 60 Vbeta and 13 Jbeta primers that the PCR ran. Clones were sequenced by immunoSEQ multiplex PCR, and TCRdb holds only the in-frame ones, with some missing. Among some 130,000 clones, roughly 9.8% were seen once, and the ten largest hold 1.8%. The data were obtained in a study of cytomegalovirus exposure and HLA in healthy donors. Study-wide findings and caveats: According to the study, about 180 TCR beta chains were cytomegalovirus-associated. Later analysis suggested most CMV-associated TCR beta chains were HLA-restricted. Later analysis showed TCR association rates varying by HLA locus, highest for DRB1 and lowest for HLA-C. TCR beta sequences reportedly predicted the HLA-A and HLA-B alleles of most subjects accurately.

This CDR3 has 16 amino acids. The germline V and J ends were trimmed by 0 bases and 6 bases, with 12 bases remaining between them. Germline loops: CDR1 SGHAT, CDR2 FQNNGV. The sequenced sample was PBMCs. The receptor was isolated from a man aged 50-59 years in good health and CMV-seronegative. The chain employs TRBV11-2 and TRBJ1-6, with a weak D call TRBD1 (5 bases). In nucleotides, the CDR3 is TGTGCCAGCAGCTTAGATCTGGGGGGGACTAATTCACCCCTCCACTTT. Its protein is CASSLDLGGTNSPLHF. The full variable domain, its missing parts supplied by reference TRBV11-2 and TRBJ1-6, is EAGVAQSPRYKIIEKRQSVAFWCNPISGHATLYWYQQILGQGPKLLIQFQNNGVVDDSQLPKDRFSAERLKGVDSTLKIQPAKLEDSAVYLCASSLDLGGTNSPLHFGNGTRLTVT.